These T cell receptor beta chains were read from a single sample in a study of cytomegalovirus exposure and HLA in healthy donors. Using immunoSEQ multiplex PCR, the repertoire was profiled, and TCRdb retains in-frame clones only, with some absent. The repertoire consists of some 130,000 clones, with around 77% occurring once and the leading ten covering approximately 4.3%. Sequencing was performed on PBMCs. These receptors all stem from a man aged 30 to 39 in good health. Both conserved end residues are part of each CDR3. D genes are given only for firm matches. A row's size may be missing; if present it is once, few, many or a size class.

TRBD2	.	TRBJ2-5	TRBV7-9	CASSQPKLAGETQYF	TGTGCCAGCAGCCAACCTAAACTAGCGGGAGAGACCCAGTACTTC
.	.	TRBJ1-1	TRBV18	CASSPQAERRTEAFF	TGTGCCAGCTCACCACAGGCAGAACGGAGGACTGAAGCTTTCTTT
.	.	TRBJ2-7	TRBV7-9	CSSSELLEQYF	TGTTCCAGCAGTGAGCTACTCGAGCAGTACTTC
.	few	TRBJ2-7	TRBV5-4	CASSLNGVDYEQYF	TGTGCCAGCAGCTTGAACGGGGTGGACTACGAGCAGTACTTC
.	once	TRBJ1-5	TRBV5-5	CASSTWGLGQPQHF	TGTGCCAGCAGCACCTGGGGACTGGGTCAGCCCCAGCATTTT
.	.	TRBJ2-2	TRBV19	CASSTWTGPGELFF	TGTGCCAGTAGTACCTGGACTGGTCCCGGGGAGCTGTTTTTT
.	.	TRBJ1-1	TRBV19	CASYTRGLNTEAFF	TGTGCCAGTTACACTCGGGGGTTGAACACTGAAGCTTTCTTT
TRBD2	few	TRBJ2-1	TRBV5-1	CASSLDSSGSFREQFF	TGCGCCAGCAGCTTGGATAGTAGCGGGAGTTTCCGTGAGCAGTTCTTC
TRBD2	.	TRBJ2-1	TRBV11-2	CASSLSSGLDEQFF	TGTGCCAGCAGCTTATCTAGCGGGTTGGATGAGCAGTTCTTC
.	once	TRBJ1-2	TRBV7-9	CASSFPRTEIGYTF	TGTGCCAGCAGCTTCCCCCGGACAGAGATTGGCTACACCTTC
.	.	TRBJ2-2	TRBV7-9	CASSLGHSNTGELFF	TGTGCCAGCAGCTTAGGCCACTCGAACACCGGGGAGCTGTTTTTT
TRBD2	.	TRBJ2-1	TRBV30	CAWTIGTSSYNEQFF	TGTGCCTGGACCATCGGGACTAGCAGCTACAATGAGCAGTTCTTC
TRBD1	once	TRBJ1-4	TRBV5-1	CASSLGTGEGEKLFF	TGCGCCAGCAGCTTGGGGACAGGGGAAGGCGAAAAACTGTTTTTT
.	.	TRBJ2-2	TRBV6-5	CASSYGGAGTGELFF	TGTGCCAGCAGTTACGGGGGCGCGGGCACCGGGGAGCTGTTTTTT
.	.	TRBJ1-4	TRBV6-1	CASSAQGHEKLFF	TGTGCCAGCAGTGCGCAGGGGCACGAAAAACTGTTTTTT
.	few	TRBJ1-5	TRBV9	CASSAQVNQPQHF	TGTGCCAGCAGCGCACAGGTCAATCAGCCCCAGCATTTT
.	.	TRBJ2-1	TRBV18	CASSPLSGSYNEQFF	TGTGCCAGCTCACCCCTTTCGGGATCCTACAATGAGCAGTTCTTC
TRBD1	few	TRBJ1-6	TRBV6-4	CASRPDRGAYNSPLHF	TGTGCCAGCAGACCCGACAGGGGAGCCTATAATTCACCCCTCCACTTT
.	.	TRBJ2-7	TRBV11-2	CASSISGSGYEQYF	TGTGCCAGCAGCATATCGGGGAGTGGCTACGAGCAGTACTTC
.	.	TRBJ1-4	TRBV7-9	CASSTGQKGEEKLFF	TGTGCCAGCAGCACAGGACAGAAAGGGGAGGAAAAACTGTTTTTT
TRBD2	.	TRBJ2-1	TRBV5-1	CASSSNIAGGEGNEQFF	TGCGCCAGCAGCTCTAACATAGCGGGAGGAGAGGGAAATGAGCAGTTCTTC
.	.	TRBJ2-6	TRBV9	CASSVAGTAGANVLTF	TGTGCCAGCAGCGTAGCTGGAACAGCTGGGGCCAACGTCCTGACTTTC
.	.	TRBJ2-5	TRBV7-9	CASSSSPRGETQYF	TGTGCCAGCAGCTCCAGTCCCCGAGGAGAGACCCAGTACTTC
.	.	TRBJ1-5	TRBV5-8	CASSEGQGSSQPQHF	TGTGCCAGCAGCGAAGGTCAGGGGAGCAGTCAGCCCCAGCATTTT
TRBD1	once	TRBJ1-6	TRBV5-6	CASSSRGQGWNSPLHF	TGTGCCAGCAGCTCGAGGGGACAGGGGTGGAATTCACCCCTCCACTTT
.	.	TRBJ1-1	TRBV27	CASSSPTGAAFF	TGTGCCAGCAGTTCCCCGACAGGAGCGGCTTTCTTT
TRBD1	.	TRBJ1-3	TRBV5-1	CASSSGTGGNTIYF	TGCGCCAGCAGCTCCGGGACAGGGGGAAACACCATATATTTT
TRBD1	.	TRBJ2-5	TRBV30	CAWQTGKKETQYF	TGTGCCTGGCAGACAGGGAAAAAGGAGACCCAGTACTTC
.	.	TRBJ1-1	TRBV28	CASSLYTGGRVTEAFF	TGTGCCAGCAGTTTATACACCGGGGGGCGAGTCACTGAAGCTTTCTTT
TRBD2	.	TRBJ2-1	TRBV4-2	CASSQDPGLLYNEQFF	TGTGCCAGCAGCCAAGACCCGGGACTACTATACAATGAGCAGTTCTTC
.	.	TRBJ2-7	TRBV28	CASSLGRTYEQYF	TGTGCCAGCAGTTTGGGGAGAACCTACGAGCAGTACTTC
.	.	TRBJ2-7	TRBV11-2	CASSPSVGSSYEQYF	TGTGCCAGCAGCCCCAGTGTGGGGAGCTCCTACGAGCAGTACTTC
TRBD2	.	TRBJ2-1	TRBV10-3	CAISESGAGVSYNEQFF	TGTGCCATCAGTGAGTCGGGTGCGGGAGTATCCTACAATGAGCAGTTCTTC
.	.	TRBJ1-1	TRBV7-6	CASSLTQVLNTEAFF	TGTGCCAGCAGCTTAACACAAGTATTGAACACTGAAGCTTTCTTT
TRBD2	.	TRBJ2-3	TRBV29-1	CSVEIAGNTDTQYF	TGCAGCGTTGAAATAGCGGGGAACACAGATACGCAGTATTTT